Listed here are 12 T cell receptor beta chains from one sample, sequenced in a study of cytomegalovirus exposure and HLA in healthy donors (dated by TCRdb to 2015 to 2018). Receptor amplification or capture employed the immunoSEQ multiplex PCR assay. A mixture of 60 forward primers for TCR Vbeta segments and 13 reverse primers for TCR Jbeta segments was used in the multiplex PCR. This immuneACCESS table, as held by TCRdb, lists in-frame sequences with V and J called but not all clones. Of the missing ones, under half trace to an unresolved V gene in checked studies; the others have no known cause. The sample records 150,000 to 200,000 clones, about four fifths of which are singletons. The ten largest clones take up over 1.5% of the sample. Sequenced: PBMCs. The receptors shown here come from a man between 50 and 59 years old in good health and CMV-seronegative.

The rearrangement uses TRBV9 and TRBJ1-2, with 9 bases fitting TRBD1. Germline CDR1 and CDR2: SGDLS and YYNGEE. J gave up 4 bases and V 3 bases, and 4 bases lay outside the gene matches. The CDR3 runs to 14 residues. The CDR3 region is CASSGQGVGYGYTF. The DNA of the CDR3 is TGTGCCAGCAGCGGACAGGGGGTCGGCTATGGCTACACCTTC. Variable domain in full (rest from reference TRBV9 and TRBJ1-2): DSGVTQTPKHLITATGQRVTLRCSPRSGDLSVYWYQQSLDQGLQFLIQYYNGEERAKGNILERFSAQQFPDLHSELNLSSLELGDSALYFCASSGQGVGYGYTFGSGTRLTVV.

Here the CDR3 DNA reads TGTGCCAGCAGCCAACCCTCGACTAGCGGGGGGTCCTTCTACAATGAGCAGTTCTTC. It specifies CASSQPSTSGGSFYNEQFF. The chain couples TRBV4-2 to TRBJ2-1, with 13 bases matching TRBD2. V was pared by 2 bases and J by 3 bases, with 10 bases of the junction left unmatched. CDR1 is LGHNA and CDR2 is YNFKEQ in the germline V gene. This CDR3 is 19 amino acids long.

The chain is built from TRBV5-8 and TRBJ2-6; D ambiguous. The V end lost 3 bases, the J end lost 0 bases, and 7 bases lay between the germline ends. This CDR3 contains 15 residues. Germline CDR1 is SGHTS and CDR2 is YDEGEE. Here the CDR3 reads CASSYSSSGANVLTF. The CDR3 DNA reads as TGTGCCAGCAGCTACTCTAGCTCTGGGGCCAACGTCCTGACTTTC.

This chain joins TRBV6-5 and TRBJ1-5, with D uncertain. This CDR3 comprises 15 residues. V was shortened by 2 bases and J by 7 bases, with 15 bases between the two germline ends. The germline CDR1 and CDR2 sequences are MNHEY and SVGAGI. CDR3 sequence: CASSYTGVGEQPQHF. Here the CDR3 DNA reads TGTGCCAGCAGTTACACGGGCGTCGGGGAGCAGCCCCAGCATTTT.

The rearrangement joins TRBV6-5 to TRBJ1-2, with D uncertain. With 7 bases removed from V and 7 bases from J, the gap between germline ends came to 19 bases. The CDR3 runs 14 residues. Germline loops: CDR1 MNHEY, CDR2 SVGAGI. In nucleotides, the CDR3 is TGTGCCAGCAAAAGCCCGGGTCACGTAGGTGGCTACACCTTC. It specifies CASKSPGHVGGYTF.

The gene calls are TRBV27 and TRBJ1-5, with D unclear. This CDR3 is built from 14 residues. Trimming removed 5 bases at V and 2 bases at J, with 10 bases between. Germline CDR1 MNHEY, CDR2 SMNVEV (reference sequence). The CDR3 coding sequence is TGTGCCAGCAGTGGTTCCACGGGCAATCAGCCCCAGCATTTT. Its translation is CASSGSTGNQPQHF.

This clone was recorded only once. V is TRBV15 and J is TRBJ2-7, with D possibly matching TRBD2 (6 bases). The ends were cut back, 8 bases at V and 3 bases at J, with 14 bases in the middle. The CDR3 sequence is 13 residues long. Germline loops: CDR1 LNHNV, CDR2 YYDKDF (reference sequence). CDR3 DNA: TGTGCCACCTCGGAGGGACCTGGCTACGAGCAGTACTTC. It encodes CATSEGPGYEQYF.

In this sample, this clone turned up a few times. The J gene is TRBJ1-1, the V gene TRBV19, with TRBD1 identical over 8 bases. With V trimmed by 5 bases and J by 2 bases, 10 bases remained unmatched. Per germline, CDR1 LNHDA and CDR2 SQIVND (reference sequence). The CDR3 spans 16 residues. Here the CDR3 reads CASSVGQGRGNTEAFF. CDR3 nucleotide sequence: TGTGCCAGTAGTGTAGGACAGGGAAGGGGAAACACTGAAGCTTTCTTT.

The CDR3 loop is CASSTDRGNQPQHF. The CDR3 DNA is TGTGCCAGTAGCACGGACAGGGGAAATCAGCCCCAGCATTTT. V is TRBV19 and J is TRBJ1-5; 9 bases align to TRBD1. The CDR3 length is 14 residues. Trimming took 6 bases from V and 4 from J; bases not matched to a gene: 4. CDR1 is LNHDA and CDR2 is SQIVND in the germline V gene (reference sequence).

The chain is built from TRBV7-2 and TRBJ2-7, with D unresolved. The CDR3 sequence is 12 residues long. The germline V gene encodes CDR1 SGHTA and CDR2 FQGNSA. Trimming left V 1 base short and J 3 bases short, with 4 bases between. As DNA, the CDR3 is TGTGCCAGCAGCTTAGACTTCTACGAGCAGTACTTC. Its translation: CASSLDFYEQYF.

The V gene is TRBV5-4, the J gene TRBJ1-2; no clear D. The CDR3 covers 13 residues. The germline V and J ends were trimmed by 3 bases and 8 bases, with 14 bases remaining between them. The germline CDR1 and CDR2 sequences are SGHNT and YYREEE (reference sequence). The CDR3 DNA reads as TGTGCCAGCAGCTCTCTTGGGGAGGAGGGCTACACCTTC. Translated: CASSSLGEEGYTF.

V and J are TRBV27 and TRBJ2-3, with 9 bases identical to TRBD2. CDR1 and CDR2 (germline): MNHEY, SMNVEV (reference sequence). Trimming cost V 4 bases and J 2 bases; bases outside gene matches: 4. The CDR3 has 15 amino acids. As DNA, the CDR3 is TGTGCCAGCAGTTCGGGCGGGAGGGCCACAGATACGCAGTATTTT. This gives the protein CASSSGGRATDTQYF.